The 7 T cell receptor beta chains listed next were all sequenced from one sample in a study of blood T cell repertoires in COVID-19. Produced via immunoSEQ multiplex PCR; TCRdb's table is partial and in-frame only. The sample yields roughly 200,000 clones, roughly 86% seen once. The sample taken for sequencing was PBMCs or T cells enriched from blood (not recorded which). The receptors derive from a man between 40 and 49 years old with acute COVID-19.

The CDR3 DNA follows: TGCAGTGCTGACAGGGTCTACGAGCAGTACTTC. The encoded protein is CSADRVYEQYF. V and J are TRBV20-1 and TRBJ2-7; the match to TRBD1 covers 7 bases. Losses at the gene ends were 5 bases for V and 3 bases for J; bases not matched to a gene: 1. In germline, CDR1 is DFQATT, CDR2 SNEGSKA (reference sequence). The CDR3 sequence is 11 residues long.

This sequence joins TRBV6-5 and TRBJ1-5; D unclear. The ends were cut back, 0 bases at V and 3 bases at J, with 9 bases in the middle. The CDR3 totals 15 residues. Germline values: CDR1 MNHEY, CDR2 SVGAGI. The CDR3 here is CASSYSTSANQPQHF. The CDR3 nucleotides read TGTGCCAGCAGTTACTCGACATCAGCCAATCAGCCCCAGCATTTT.

This clone showed up just once. The chain couples TRBV2 to TRBJ1-4, with D possibly being TRBD1 (5 bases). The CDR3 totals 14 residues. Germline V gene sequence: CDR1 SNHLY, CDR2 FYNNEI. Trimming took 7 bases from V and 8 from J, leaving 17 bases between them. CDR3 DNA: TGTGCCAGCAACCGGGACTCCCTGGGAGAAAAACTGTTTTTT. Its translation: CASNRDSLGEKLFF. The full variable domain, its missing parts supplied by reference TRBV2 and TRBJ1-4, is EPEVTQTPSHQVTQMGQEVILRCVPISNHLYFYWYRQILGQKVEFLVSFYNNEISEKSEIFDDQFSVERPDGSNFTLKIRSTKLEDSAMYFCASNRDSLGEKLFFGSGTQLSVL.

The CDR3 nucleotides read TGTGCCAGCAGTTCATGGGCGTATCAGCCCCAGCATTTT. This translates into CASSSWAYQPQHF. The chain joins TRBV6-2 or TRBV6-3 to TRBJ1-5; D not resolved. Deletions cut 4 bases from V and 5 bases from J, with 9 bases between. Germline CDR1 reads MNHEY; CDR2 reads SVGEGT. This CDR3 spans 13 amino acids.

This chain links TRBV5-1 with TRBJ1-5, with TRBD1 matching 7 bases. Germline values: CDR1 SGHRS, CDR2 YFSETQ. This CDR3 is built from 13 residues. Unmatched junction bases numbered 8, after V lost 10 bases and J lost 4 bases. This CDR3 reads CASRDSENQPQHF. The CDR3 bases are TGCGCCTCCCGGGACAGTGAGAATCAGCCCCAGCATTTT.

This clone occurred many times. The chain carries TRBV4-2 and TRBJ1-1; no reliable D call. The CDR3 loop spans 16 amino acids. V lost 0 bases and J lost 0, with 11 bases in between. Per the germline V gene, CDR1 is LGHNA and CDR2 is YNFKEQ. In DNA form, the CDR3 reads TGTGCCAGCAGCCAAGAATTGGGAGAATTGAACACTGAAGCTTTCTTT. Its protein product is CASSQELGELNTEAFF.

The chain employs TRBV24-1 and TRBJ2-1, with 14 positions matching TRBD2. With 9 bases clipped from V and 5 bases from J, the junction kept 2 bases outside the gene matches. The CDR3 totals 14 residues. Per the germline V gene, CDR1 is KGHDR and CDR2 is SFDVKD. For the CDR3, the DNA is TGTGCCACCGGACTAGCGGGAGGAGACAATGAGCAGTTCTTC. It translates to CATGLAGGDNEQFF.